Below are 11 T cell receptor beta chains sequenced from a single sample in a study of shared clonotypes between healthy human individuals (dated by TCRdb to the early 2020s). CD8 naive samples were CD45RO-negative cells positively selected for CCR7, giving a CD45RA+CCR7+ population that excluded TemRA cells. The library was generated by the immunoSEQ multiplex PCR assay. The table was pulled from immuneACCESS by TCRdb, which kept in-frame rearrangements only. Such tables lose some clones; where checked, under half of the loss comes from unresolved V genes, and the rest has no known cause. The sample data list 2 million to 2.5 million clones, and 85% to 95% of these were observed just once. Over 1.5% of the sample is in the top ten clones. Sample: naive CD8+ T cells from PBMCs. The cell subset or site label, read with the paper, signifies: CD45RA+CCR7+. These receptors came from a man aged 18 to 35 in good health. Some clones in this sample may be carry-over from other donors' samples.

The J gene is TRBJ2-1, the V gene TRBV5-6, with D hard to call. CDR3 size: 13 residues. Germline V gene data show CDR1 as SGHDT and CDR2 as YYEEEE. V lost 9 bases to trimming and J lost 1 base, with 11 bases between them. The CDR3 region is CATARSSYNEQFF. In nucleotides, the CDR3 is TGTGCCACCGCGAGGAGTTCCTACAATGAGCAGTTCTTC.

The chain links TRBV5-4 to TRBJ2-7; either TRBD1 or TRBD2 may supply D (5 bases each). The CDR3 runs to 14 residues. V was pared by 0 bases and J by 4 bases, with 11 bases between. CDR1 SGHNT and CDR2 YYREEE come from the germline V gene (reference sequence). The CDR3 spells CASSLGPGTYEQYF. DNA of the CDR3: TGTGCCAGCAGCTTGGGGCCCGGGACGTACGAGCAGTACTTC.

The chain combines TRBV7-8 with TRBJ2-4; the D gene is possibly TRBD1 (5 bases). V dropped 2 bases and J dropped 0 bases, with 20 bases sitting between them. Germline CDR1 SGHVS, CDR2 FQNEAQ. This CDR3 contains 19 residues. The CDR3 DNA follows: TGTGCCAGCAGCTTACAATCCCGACAGAGTAAGCTAGCCAAAAACATTCAGTACTTC. Amino acid sequence: CASSLQSRQSKLAKNIQYF.

The chain combines TRBV4-1 with TRBJ1-1; no clear D gene. CDR1 and CDR2 (germline): MGHRA, YSYEKL. The CDR3 totals 15 residues. The V and J ends lost 4 bases and 4 bases respectively, with 16 bases between them. The CDR3 nucleotides read TGCGCCAGCAGCCCACAGTCGGGGAACCCCACTGAAGCTTTCTTT. Translated, it gives CASSPQSGNPTEAFF.

The CDR3 sequence is CSALLHYGYTF. CDR3 sequence (DNA): TGCAGTGCCCTCCTCCATTATGGCTACACCTTC. V is TRBV20-1 and J is TRBJ1-2, with unresolved D. V was clipped by 6 bases and J by 5 bases, with 10 bases between them. Germline V CDR1 and CDR2: DFQATT, SNEGSKA (reference sequence). The CDR3 is 11 residues long.

The chain recombines TRBV27 with TRBJ1-1, with 7 bases identical to TRBD1. V was pared by 2 bases and J by 1 base, with 10 bases of the junction left unmatched. The CDR3 runs to 17 residues. Germline CDR1 is MNHEY and CDR2 is SMNVEV (reference sequence). CDR3 sequence reads: CASSLVVRGIPNTEAFF. The CDR3 DNA is TGTGCCAGCAGTTTAGTTGTCAGGGGGATCCCGAACACTGAAGCTTTCTTT.

The V call is TRBV5-1, the J call TRBJ2-7, with D unclear. The CDR3 sequence is 15 residues long. V lost 2 bases and J lost 2, with 14 bases in between. Germline CDR1 SGHRS, CDR2 YFSETQ. The CDR3 region is CASSFVAPGPYEQYF. CDR3 nucleotides: TGCGCCAGCAGCTTTGTGGCCCCCGGGCCCTACGAGCAGTACTTC. Full variable domain (rest looked up from reference TRBV5-1 and TRBJ2-7): KAGVTQTPRYLIKTRGQQVTLSCSPISGHRSVSWYQQTPGQGLQFLFEYFSETQRNKGNFPGRFSGRQFSNSRSEMNVSTLELGDSALYLCASSFVAPGPYEQYFGPGTRLTVT.

The chain combines TRBV11-1 with TRBJ2-1; 14 bases fit TRBD2. The V and J ends lost 3 bases and 9 bases, in that order; junction bases with no gene match: 13. The V gene's germline CDR1 is SGHAT and CDR2 FQDESV (reference sequence). This CDR3 comprises 18 residues. CDR3 sequence reads: CASSFGRLAGGSWGEQFF. The CDR3 region has the DNA TGTGCCAGCAGCTTTGGTAGACTAGCGGGAGGGTCCTGGGGTGAGCAGTTCTTC.

The V and J genes are TRBV9 and TRBJ1-2; D not resolved. Per the germline V gene, CDR1 is SGDLS and CDR2 is YYNGEE. CDR3 length equals 13 residues. The ends were cut back, 3 bases at V and 2 bases at J, with 8 bases in the middle. CDR3 sequence (DNA): TGTGCCAGCAGCGACAATCTAAACTATGGCTACACCTTC. It encodes CASSDNLNYGYTF.

The chain links TRBV10-3 to TRBJ2-3, with TRBD2 as a possible D gene (6 bases). This CDR3 contains 14 residues. Trimming took 4 bases from V and 7 from J, leaving 15 bases between them. Germline CDR1 and CDR2: ENHRY and SYGVKD. CDR3 loop: CAISGRVAENTQYF. CDR3 nucleotide sequence: TGTGCCATCAGTGGGAGGGTGGCGGAGAATACGCAGTATTTT.

The chain uses TRBV2 and TRBJ2-7; 13 nucleotides line up with TRBD2. With V trimmed by 7 bases and J by 2 bases, 2 bases remained unmatched. CDR3 size: 14 residues. Germline lookup yields CDR1 SNHLY and CDR2 FYNNEI. The CDR3 DNA reads TGTGCCAGCACAACTAGCGGGAGGGCCTACGAGCAGTACTTC. It translates to CASTTSGRAYEQYF.